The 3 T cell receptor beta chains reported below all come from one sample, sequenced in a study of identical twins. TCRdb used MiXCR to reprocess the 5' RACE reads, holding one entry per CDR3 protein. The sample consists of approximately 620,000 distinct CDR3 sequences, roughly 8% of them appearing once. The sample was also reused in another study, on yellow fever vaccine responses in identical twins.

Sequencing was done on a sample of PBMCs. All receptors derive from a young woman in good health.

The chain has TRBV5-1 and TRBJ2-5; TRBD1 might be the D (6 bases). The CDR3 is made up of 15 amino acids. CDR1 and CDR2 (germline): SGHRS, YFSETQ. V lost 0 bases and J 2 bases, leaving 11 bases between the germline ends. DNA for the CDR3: TGCGCCAGCAGCTTGGCAAGGGGGAGTCAAGAGACCCAGTACTTC. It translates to CASSLARGSQETQYF.

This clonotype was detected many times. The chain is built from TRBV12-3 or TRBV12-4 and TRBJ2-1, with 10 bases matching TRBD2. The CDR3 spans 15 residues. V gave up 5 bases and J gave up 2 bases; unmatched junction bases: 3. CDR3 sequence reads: CASSPLAGTYNEQFF. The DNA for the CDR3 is TGTGCCAGCAGTCCACTAGCGGGGACCTACAATGAGCAGTTCTTC.

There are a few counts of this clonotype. The CDR3 DNA reads TGTGCCAGCAGTTACTCGGGAGGAACTGTCGATGAGCAGTTCTTC. As protein: CASSYSGGTVDEQFF. The rearrangement joins TRBV7-3 to TRBJ2-1; TRBD2 matches 7 bases. The CDR3 length is 15 residues. The germline V gene has CDR1 SGHTA and CDR2 FQGTGA. Germline trimming cut 6 bases from V and 8 bases from J; bases unmatched to any gene: 13.